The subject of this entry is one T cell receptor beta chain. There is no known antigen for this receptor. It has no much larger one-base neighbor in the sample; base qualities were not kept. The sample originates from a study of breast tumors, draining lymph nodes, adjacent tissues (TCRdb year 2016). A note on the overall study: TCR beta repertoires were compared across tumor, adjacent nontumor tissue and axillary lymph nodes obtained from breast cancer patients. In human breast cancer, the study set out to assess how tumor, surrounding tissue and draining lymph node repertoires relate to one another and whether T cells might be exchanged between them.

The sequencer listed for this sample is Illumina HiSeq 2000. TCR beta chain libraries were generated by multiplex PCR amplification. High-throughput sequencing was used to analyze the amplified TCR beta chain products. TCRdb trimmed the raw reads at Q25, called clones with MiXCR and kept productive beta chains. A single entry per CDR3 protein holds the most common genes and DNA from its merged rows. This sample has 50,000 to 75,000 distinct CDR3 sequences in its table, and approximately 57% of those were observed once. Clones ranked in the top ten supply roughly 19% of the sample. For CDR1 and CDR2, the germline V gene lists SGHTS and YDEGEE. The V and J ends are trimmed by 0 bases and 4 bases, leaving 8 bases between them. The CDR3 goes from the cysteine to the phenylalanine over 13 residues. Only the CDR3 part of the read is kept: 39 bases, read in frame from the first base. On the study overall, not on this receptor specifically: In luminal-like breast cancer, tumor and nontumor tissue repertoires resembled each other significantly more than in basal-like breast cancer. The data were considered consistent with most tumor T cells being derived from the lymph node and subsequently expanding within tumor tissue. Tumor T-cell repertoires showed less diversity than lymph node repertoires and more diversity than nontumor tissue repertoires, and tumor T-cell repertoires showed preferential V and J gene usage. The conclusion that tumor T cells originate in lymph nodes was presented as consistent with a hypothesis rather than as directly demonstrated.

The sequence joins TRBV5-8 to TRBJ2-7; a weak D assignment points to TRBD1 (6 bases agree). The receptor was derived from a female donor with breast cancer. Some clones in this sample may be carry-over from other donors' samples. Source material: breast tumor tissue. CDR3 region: CASSLDRVYEQYF. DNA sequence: TGTGCCAGCAGCTTGGACAGGGTATACGAGCAGTACTTC.